The clone carrying this T cell receptor beta chain has a count of ten or more. Its antigen is as yet unknown. The SP2 primer and nested alpha and beta constant region primers amplified ligated cDNA in four rounds. Blood and skin TCR RNA was reverse transcribed with alpha and beta constant primers. TCRdb itself ran the 5' RACE reads through MiXCR, one entry per CDR3 protein. The sample contains 48,000 or so distinct CDR3 sequences, 4.7% of which appear only once. The sample originates from a study of naive and memory T cell subsets. General study results and limits: This RNA-based method may be sensitive to activation-related transcript changes.

Trimming removed 0 bases from V and 2 bases from J, with 14 bases in between. The CDR3 totals 16 residues. Germline loops: CDR1 LGHDT, CDR2 YNNKEL (reference sequence). TCR cDNA received a 3' ligated oligonucleotide that carried a UMI. RNA was extracted from approximately 2.6 ml of whole blood of healthy adults. Reverse transcription used DNase-treated unsorted total RNA, aiming for roughly 1 to 1000 ng. The receptor was isolated from a female donor in good health. The chain couples TRBV3-1 to TRBJ2-7, with D possibly TRBD2 on 5 matching bases. CDR3 in amino acids: CASSQDGGRATYEQYF. CDR3 sequence (DNA): TGTGCCAGCAGCCAAGATGGTGGGCGGGCCACCTACGAGCAGTACTTC.